The next 25 T cell receptor beta chains were all read from a single sample in a study of blood T cell repertoires in COVID-19. Sequenced by immunoSEQ multiplex PCR; TCRdb stores in-frame clones only, minus some. Of roughly 60,000 clones in the sample, 83% were seen once. Sequencing was carried out using peripheral blood. The receptors were sampled from a man aged 50-60 years with COVID-19, enrolled during active disease.

This chain connects TRBV19 to TRBJ1-6, with D possibly matching TRBD1 (5 bases). The CDR3 totals 15 residues. Between the trimmed V and J ends, which lost 0 bases and 8 bases, there was a span of 11 bases. The germline CDR1 and CDR2 sequences are LNHDA and SQIVND (reference sequence). The CDR3 bases are TGTGCCAGTAGTATAGACGACAGACCGGATTCACCCCTCCACTTT. It encodes CASSIDDRPDSPLHF.

The chain joins TRBV28 to TRBJ2-2; 9 bases line up with TRBD1. J was trimmed by 6 bases and V by 5 bases; bases with no gene match: 7. The V gene's germline CDR1 is MDHEN and CDR2 SYDVKM. This CDR3 has 15 residues. The CDR3 DNA follows: TGTGCCAGCAGTCCCGGGGACAGGGAAGCCGGGGAGCTGTTTTTT. This encodes CASSPGDREAGELFF.

The chain combines TRBV7-2 with TRBJ2-1; a possible D gene is TRBD2 (5 bases). The CDR3 has 17 residues. Looked up from germline, CDR1 is SGHTA and CDR2 is FQGNSA. The ends were cut back, 1 base at V and 0 bases at J, with 13 bases in the middle. CDR3 region: CASSLEASSPSYNEQFF. For the CDR3, the DNA is TGTGCCAGCAGCTTAGAGGCTAGCAGCCCCTCCTACAATGAGCAGTTCTTC.

This clone was seen only once. Here the CDR3 DNA reads TGTGCCAGCAGTTACTCCCAGGGGTATAATTCACCCCTCCACTTT. Protein product: CASSYSQGYNSPLHF. This chain uses TRBV6-5 with TRBJ1-6; perhaps TRBD1 as D (6 bases). V gave up 0 bases and J gave up 4 bases, with 7 bases separating them. The CDR3 extends over 15 amino acids. Germline assignment: CDR1 MNHEY and CDR2 SVGAGI.

V gene TRBV19 combines with J gene TRBJ1-5, with TRBD1 identical over 7 bases. This CDR3 contains 15 residues. Germline V CDR1 and CDR2: LNHDA, SQIVND (reference sequence). V shed 6 bases and J 1 base; nucleotides not matched to a gene: 6. The CDR3 nucleotides read TGTGCCAGTAGCATTGACAGGGTCAGCAATCAGCCCCAGCATTTT. Protein: CASSIDRVSNQPQHF. Variable domain in full (rest from reference TRBV19 and TRBJ1-5): DGGITQSPKYLFRKEGQNVTLSCEQNLNHDAMYWYRQDPGQGLRLIYYSQIVNDFQKGDIAEGYSVSREKKESFPLTVTSAQKNPTAFYLCASSIDRVSNQPQHFGDGTRLSIL.

The chain has TRBV5-1 and TRBJ1-1; no clear D gene. The CDR3 sequence is 13 residues long. The germline V gene has CDR1 SGHRS and CDR2 YFSETQ. The V gene lost 0 bases and the J gene lost 8 bases, with 11 bases spanning the gap. The CDR3 DNA is TGCGCCAGCAGCTTGGAATTGAGATCGGAAGCTTTCTTT. Amino acid sequence: CASSLELRSEAFF.

The chain is built from TRBV6-5 and TRBJ2-7, with 11 bases lining up with TRBD1. V shed 6 bases, J shed 4 bases, and the junction held 8 bases outside the gene matches. The germline CDR1 and CDR2 sequences are MNHEY and SVGAGI. The CDR3 totals 15 residues. Written as DNA, the CDR3 is TGTGCCAGCAGCCGGGGCGGGACAGGGGGTTACGAGCAGTACTTC. It codes for CASSRGGTGGYEQYF.

The count of this clone is one. This chain links TRBV27 with TRBJ2-2, with 9 bases fitting TRBD2. V shed 5 bases, J shed 5 bases, and the junction held 9 bases outside the gene matches. The CDR3 runs to 16 residues. CDR1 and CDR2 from the germline V gene are MNHEY and SMNVEV (reference sequence). The CDR3 sequence: CASSAAGLARTGELFF. CDR3 in DNA: TGTGCCAGCAGTGCAGCGGGACTAGCTAGGACCGGGGAGCTGTTTTTT.

The chain recombines TRBV5-1 with TRBJ2-5, with D possibly TRBD1 on 5 matching bases. The V end lost 2 bases, the J end lost 5 bases, and 10 bases lay between the germline ends. The CDR3 is 13 amino acids. Germline assignment: CDR1 SGHRS and CDR2 YFSETQ. As DNA, the CDR3 is TGCGCCAGCAGCTTATCGTACAGGGAGACCCAGTACTTC. The encoded protein is CASSLSYRETQYF.

V is TRBV6-5 and J is TRBJ2-7, with a tentative D call TRBD1 (8 bases). Trimming took 0 bases from V and 2 from J, leaving 14 bases between them. CDR3 size: 16 residues. The germline V gene has CDR1 MNHEY and CDR2 SVGAGI. CDR3 nucleotides: TGTGCCAGCAGTTACTCCACAGGGGGGGGAGCCTACGAGCAGTACTTC. It encodes CASSYSTGGGAYEQYF.

V gene TRBV9 combines with J gene TRBJ2-7, with D tentatively TRBD2 (6 bases). In germline, CDR1 is SGDLS, CDR2 YYNGEE. Trimming left V 5 bases short and J 4 bases short, with 13 bases between. This CDR3 has 13 amino acids. CDR3 region: CASSAGTLYEQYF. In nucleotides, the CDR3 is TGTGCCAGCAGTGCCGGGACTTTGTACGAGCAGTACTTC.

V gene TRBV30 combines with J gene TRBJ1-1; tentatively, D is TRBD1 (6 bases). The germline gives CDR1 GTSNPN, CDR2 SVGIG (reference sequence). Trimming removed 2 bases at V and 1 base at J, with 11 bases between. The CDR3 is made up of 14 amino acids. The CDR3 bases are TGTGCCTGGAGTTTGAAGGGACAGAACACTGAAGCTTTCTTT. The encoded protein is CAWSLKGQNTEAFF. Combining the CDR3 with reference TRBV30 and TRBJ1-1 gives the whole variable domain SQTIHQWPATLVQPVGSPLSLECTVEGTSNPNLYWYRQAAGRGLQLLFYSVGIGQISSEVPQNLSASRPQDRQFILSSKKLLLSDSGFYLCAWSLKGQNTEAFFGQGTRLTVV.

The chain joins TRBV11-3 to TRBJ2-1; 8 nucleotides match TRBD2. CDR3 length: 16 amino acids. Germline-derived CDR1 and CDR2 are SGHNT and YENEEA. J was trimmed by 6 bases and V by 5 bases; bases with no gene match: 12. CDR3 DNA: TGTGCCAGCAGCGTCGTGAGCGGGAGCTCGGGCAATGAGCAGTTCTTC. Translated: CASSVVSGSSGNEQFF.

The chain has TRBV18 and TRBJ2-1; tentative D call: TRBD1 (6 bases). The CDR3 is 14 residues long. The V and J ends lost 6 bases and 9 bases respectively, with 18 bases between them. Germline CDR1 KGHSH, CDR2 LQKENI. Here the CDR3 reads CASSSLAGESEQFF. DNA of the CDR3: TGTGCCAGCTCCTCACTGGCAGGGGAAAGTGAGCAGTTCTTC. The full variable domain, its missing parts supplied by reference TRBV18 and TRBJ2-1, is NAGVMQNPRHLVRRRGQEARLRCSPMKGHSHVYWYRQLPEEGLKFMVYLQKENIIDESGMPKERFSAEFPKEGPSILRIQQVVRGDSAAYFCASSSLAGESEQFFGPGTRLTVL.

This clone showed up just once. The chain has TRBV6-5 and TRBJ1-1; D is unclear. Germline V lookup: CDR1 MNHEY, CDR2 SVGAGI. The CDR3 totals 13 residues. Deletions cut 5 bases from V and 1 base from J, with 8 bases between. The CDR3 region has the DNA TGTGCCAGCAGTATCCGAGGGAACACTGAAGCTTTCTTT. It encodes CASSIRGNTEAFF.

This chain connects TRBV3-1 (or the pseudogene TRBV3-2) to TRBJ2-4; D perhaps matches TRBD2 (6 bases). Germline values: CDR1 LGHDT, CDR2 YNNKEL (reference sequence). The CDR3 sequence is 14 residues long. Trimming stripped 2 bases from V and 5 bases from J, with 10 bases between. CDR3 region: CASSQPGLQNIQYF. Here the CDR3 DNA reads TGTGCCAGCAGCCAACCGGGACTCCAAAACATTCAGTACTTC.

The chain is built from TRBV7-2 and TRBJ2-4; 9 bases agree with TRBD1. The germline V gene has CDR1 SGHTA and CDR2 FQGNSA. The V and J ends lost 5 bases and 8 bases, in that order; junction bases with no gene match: 10. This CDR3 comprises 15 residues. CDR3 bases: TGTGCCAGCAGCGATACCGGGACAGGGAGGTACATTCAGTACTTC. The encoded protein is CASSDTGTGRYIQYF.

The chain couples TRBV9 to TRBJ1-4; D remains unclear. Germline V gene lookup returns CDR1 SGDLS and CDR2 YYNGEE. V lost 1 base to trimming and J lost 5 bases, with 12 bases between them. The CDR3 has 15 residues. DNA of the CDR3: TGTGCCAGCAGCGTAAGTAACATGCCGAATGAAAAACTGTTTTTT. Translated, it gives CASSVSNMPNEKLFF.

This clone was observed once. This rearrangement joins TRBV9 to TRBJ2-7; a possible D gene is TRBD1 (6 bases). The V gene's germline CDR1 is SGDLS and CDR2 YYNGEE. Trimming pared 3 bases from V and 7 bases from J, leaving 17 bases between. CDR3 length: 14 residues. CDR3 sequence: CASSAFGTSPEQYF. As DNA, the CDR3 is TGTGCCAGCAGCGCATTCGGGACATCTCCGGAGCAGTACTTC.

This clone has only one observation. The chain employs TRBV11-2 and TRBJ2-7; D not resolved. The germline gives CDR1 SGHAT, CDR2 FQNNGV. The V end was cut by 1 base, the J end by 7 bases, with 5 bases between. The CDR3 sequence is 11 residues long. Written as DNA, the CDR3 is TGTGCCAGCAGCTTAGCGGAGGAGCAGTACTTC. Its protein product is CASSLAEEQYF.

V usage is TRBV29-1 and J usage is TRBJ2-1, with 7 bases aligning to TRBD2. Germline assignment: CDR1 SQVTM and CDR2 ANQGSEA. Unmatched junction bases numbered 7, after V lost 1 base and J lost 1 base. This CDR3 is 16 amino acids long. DNA of the CDR3: TGCAGCGTTGAAGGGGCGGGAGCAGCTTCCTACAATGAGCAGTTCTTC. Protein: CSVEGAGAASYNEQFF.

The rearrangement links TRBV5-1 to TRBJ1-4; no clear D gene. Trimming cost V 4 bases and J 6 bases, with 13 bases left between them. The CDR3 covers 14 residues. Germline assignment: CDR1 SGHRS and CDR2 YFSETQ. CDR3 in amino acids: CASSNSRPDEKLFF. Here the CDR3 DNA reads TGCGCCAGCAGCAACTCGAGGCCGGATGAAAAACTGTTTTTT.

The chain has TRBV5-1 and TRBJ1-5, with 11 bases aligning to TRBD1. Germline V gene lookup returns CDR1 SGHRS and CDR2 YFSETQ. The CDR3 consists of 15 residues. V was pared by 0 bases and J by 7 bases, with 3 bases of the junction left unmatched. The CDR3 region has the DNA TGCGCCAGCAGCTTGGGGACAGGGGGCTGGCAGCCCCAGCATTTT. It is translated as CASSLGTGGWQPQHF.

V gene TRBV6-6 combines with J gene TRBJ2-7; 7 positions match TRBD2. The CDR3 is 14 residues long. V shed 6 bases and J 0 bases; nucleotides not matched to a gene: 5. Germline CDR1 reads MNHNY; CDR2 reads SVGAGI (reference sequence). The CDR3 sequence is CASSSRGDSYEQYF. The CDR3 DNA is TGTGCCAGCAGCTCCCGGGGGGACTCCTACGAGCAGTACTTC.

The table lists this clone with a count of one. The V call is TRBV5-5, the J call TRBJ2-7, with D possibly TRBD1 on 6 matching bases. Germline V CDR1 and CDR2: SGHKS, YYEKEE (reference sequence). This CDR3 is built from 14 residues. V was shortened by 5 bases and J by 6 bases, with 18 bases between the two germline ends. CDR3 nucleotides: TGTGCCAGCAGACCCACAGGGTTCCTCTTCGAGCAGTACTTC. It encodes CASRPTGFLFEQYF.